These T cell receptor beta chains were read from a single sample in a study of blood T cell repertoires in COVID-19. Clones were sequenced by immunoSEQ multiplex PCR, and TCRdb holds only the in-frame ones, with some missing. The sample lists about 270,000 clones, 75% to 90% occurring once. Sequenced input: peripheral blood. The receptors here all came from a man aged 50-59 years with acute or convalescent COVID-19. The CDR3 runs from the conserved cysteine through the conserved F or W. The order of the fields is clone size, V gene, J gene, D gene, CDR3 protein, CDR3 DNA. The D gene is left open where the match is weak. Some rows mark clone size as missing; the rest say once, few, many or name a class of expanded clone.

clone size: .
V gene: TRBV6-5
J gene: TRBJ1-5
D gene: .
CDR3 protein: CASSSLEWGDNQPQHF
CDR3 DNA: TGTGCCAGCAGTTCGTTGGAATGGGGGGATAATCAGCCCCAGCATTTT

clone size: .
V gene: TRBV6-5
J gene: TRBJ1-6
D gene: TRBD1
CDR3 protein: CASSYTRQGKNSPLHF
CDR3 DNA: TGTGCCAGCAGTTACACGAGACAGGGAAAGAATTCACCCCTCCACTTT

clone size: .
V gene: TRBV4-1
J gene: TRBJ2-2
D gene: .
CDR3 protein: CASSHGSTGELFF
CDR3 DNA: TGCGCCAGCAGCCACGGGTCCACCGGGGAGCTGTTTTTT

clone size: .
V gene: TRBV30
J gene: TRBJ1-5
D gene: TRBD1
CDR3 protein: CAWSRQGAGQPQHF
CDR3 DNA: TGTGCCTGGAGTCGGCAGGGGGCCGGTCAGCCCCAGCATTTT

clone size: many
V gene: TRBV11-2
J gene: TRBJ1-1
D gene: .
CDR3 protein: CASSSWDNQGEAFF
CDR3 DNA: TGTGCCAGCAGCTCTTGGGACAACCAAGGGGAAGCTTTCTTT

clone size: .
V gene: TRBV18
J gene: TRBJ2-1
D gene: .
CDR3 protein: CASSQLSPSYNEQFF
CDR3 DNA: TGTGCCAGCTCACAGCTCTCACCCTCCTACAATGAGCAGTTCTTC

clone size: .
V gene: TRBV7-9
J gene: TRBJ2-3
D gene: TRBD2
CDR3 protein: CASSRYGGDGDTQYF
CDR3 DNA: TGTGCCAGCAGCCGTTATGGGGGGGATGGAGATACGCAGTATTTT

clone size: .
V gene: TRBV3-1/TRBV3-2
J gene: TRBJ1-5
D gene: .
CDR3 protein: CASSLRGGSNQPQHF
CDR3 DNA: TGTGCCAGCAGCCTCCGGGGGGGTAGCAATCAGCCCCAGCATTTT

clone size: .
V gene: TRBV2
J gene: TRBJ1-2
D gene: TRBD1
CDR3 protein: CASSEPDRGYYGYTF
CDR3 DNA: TGTGCCAGCAGTGAGCCTGACAGGGGGTACTATGGCTACACCTTC

clone size: .
V gene: TRBV6-5
J gene: TRBJ1-4
D gene: TRBD1
CDR3 protein: CASIIPGQHNEKLFF
CDR3 DNA: TGTGCCAGCATCATACCGGGACAGCACAATGAAAAACTGTTTTTT

clone size: .
V gene: TRBV10-3
J gene: TRBJ1-2
D gene: .
CDR3 protein: CAISEPSGVGVANYGYTF
CDR3 DNA: TGTGCCATCAGTGAGCCTAGCGGGGTCGGAGTAGCTAACTATGGCTACACCTTC

clone size: .
V gene: TRBV5-4
J gene: TRBJ2-3
D gene: TRBD2
CDR3 protein: CASRSSSGGYTDTQYF
CDR3 DNA: TGTGCCAGCAGGTCATCTAGCGGGGGGTACACAGATACGCAGTATTTT

clone size: few
V gene: TRBV2
J gene: TRBJ2-7
D gene: .
CDR3 protein: CASSEQGYEQYF
CDR3 DNA: TGTGCCAGCAGTGAGCAGGGCTACGAGCAGTACTTC

clone size: .
V gene: TRBV5-4
J gene: TRBJ2-5
D gene: TRBD2
CDR3 protein: CASSSGLAGVSYQETQYF
CDR3 DNA: TGTGCCAGCAGCTCAGGACTAGCGGGGGTCTCGTACCAAGAGACCCAGTACTTC

clone size: once
V gene: TRBV6-4
J gene: TRBJ1-6
D gene: .
CDR3 protein: CASSEGTRNSPLHF
CDR3 DNA: TGTGCCAGCAGTGAGGGGACTCGTAATTCACCCCTCCACTTT

clone size: .
V gene: TRBV10-2
J gene: TRBJ2-5
D gene: TRBD2
CDR3 protein: CASRPGLAERETQYF
CDR3 DNA: TGCGCCAGCAGGCCCGGACTAGCGGAGAGGGAGACCCAGTACTTC

clone size: .
V gene: TRBV10-3
J gene: TRBJ1-2
D gene: TRBD1
CDR3 protein: CAIKPETGANYGYTF
CDR3 DNA: TGTGCCATCAAACCCGAGACAGGGGCCAACTATGGCTACACCTTC

clone size: .
V gene: TRBV4-1
J gene: TRBJ2-2
D gene: .
CDR3 protein: CASSPGGQRYTGELFF
CDR3 DNA: TGCGCCAGCAGCCCGGGGGGACAACGATACACCGGGGAGCTGTTTTTT

clone size: .
V gene: TRBV7-8
J gene: TRBJ1-2
D gene: TRBD1
CDR3 protein: CASSLGQGTVGYTF
CDR3 DNA: TGTGCCAGCAGCTTGGGACAGGGCACCGTAGGCTACACCTTC

clone size: .
V gene: TRBV7-9
J gene: TRBJ1-1
D gene: TRBD1
CDR3 protein: CASSLQGAGSTEAFF
CDR3 DNA: TGTGCCAGCAGCTTACAGGGGGCAGGGAGCACTGAAGCTTTCTTT

clone size: .
V gene: TRBV14
J gene: TRBJ2-1
D gene: .
CDR3 protein: CASNRAGILDEQFF
CDR3 DNA: TGTGCCAGCAACAGAGCAGGCATATTGGATGAGCAGTTCTTC

clone size: .
V gene: TRBV10-2
J gene: TRBJ1-4
D gene: .
CDR3 protein: CASTKGGGNEKLFF
CDR3 DNA: TGCGCCAGCACAAAGGGGGGGGGTAATGAAAAACTGTTTTTT

clone size: .
V gene: TRBV5-1
J gene: TRBJ2-2
D gene: .
CDR3 protein: CASSLTGTTGELFF
CDR3 DNA: TGCGCCAGCAGCCTCACAGGGACCACCGGGGAGCTGTTTTTT

clone size: .
V gene: TRBV6-6
J gene: TRBJ2-2
D gene: TRBD2
CDR3 protein: CASSSLAGIRTGELFF
CDR3 DNA: TGTGCCAGCAGTTCCCTAGCGGGGATCCGAACCGGGGAGCTGTTTTTT

clone size: .
V gene: TRBV6-5
J gene: TRBJ1-2
D gene: TRBD1
CDR3 protein: CASSYGTGSNYGYTF
CDR3 DNA: TGTGCCAGCAGTTACGGGACAGGGTCAAACTATGGCTACACCTTC

clone size: .
V gene: TRBV30
J gene: TRBJ1-2
D gene: .
CDR3 protein: CAWEQPNRNGYTF
CDR3 DNA: TGTGCCTGGGAACAGCCCAATCGGAATGGCTACACCTTC

clone size: .
V gene: TRBV5-1
J gene: TRBJ1-1
D gene: TRBD1
CDR3 protein: CASKGQGAGSTEAFF
CDR3 DNA: TGCGCCAGCAAGGGACAGGGGGCGGGGAGCACTGAAGCTTTCTTT

clone size: .
V gene: TRBV6-5
J gene: TRBJ2-1
D gene: TRBD1
CDR3 protein: CASSPDRGPYNEQFF
CDR3 DNA: TGTGCCAGCAGCCCGGACAGGGGTCCTTACAATGAGCAGTTCTTC

clone size: .
V gene: TRBV5-1
J gene: TRBJ1-1
D gene: TRBD1
CDR3 protein: CASSRNYRGPNTEAFF
CDR3 DNA: TGCGCCAGCAGTCGAAATTACAGGGGACCGAACACTGAAGCTTTCTTT

clone size: .
V gene: TRBV10-1
J gene: TRBJ2-7
D gene: .
CDR3 protein: CASRAFRDGEQYF
CDR3 DNA: TGCGCCAGCAGGGCATTCCGGGATGGGGAGCAGTACTTC

clone size: once
V gene: TRBV24-1
J gene: TRBJ1-2
D gene: .
CDR3 protein: CATSDIGQNYGYTF
CDR3 DNA: TGTGCCACCAGTGATATAGGACAGAACTATGGCTACACCTTC

clone size: .
V gene: TRBV6-5
J gene: TRBJ2-7
D gene: TRBD1
CDR3 protein: CASKDRQGWGEQYF
CDR3 DNA: TGTGCCAGCAAAGACAGACAGGGCTGGGGCGAGCAGTACTTC

clone size: .
V gene: TRBV6-5
J gene: TRBJ1-5
D gene: TRBD1
CDR3 protein: CASSPRGRGDQPQHF
CDR3 DNA: TGTGCCAGCAGCCCAAGGGGGCGCGGGGATCAGCCCCAGCATTTT

clone size: .
V gene: TRBV3-1/TRBV3-2
J gene: TRBJ1-2
D gene: TRBD1
CDR3 protein: CASSQIPGQGGGYTF
CDR3 DNA: TGTGCCAGCAGCCAAATACCGGGACAGGGTGGGGGCTACACCTTC

clone size: .
V gene: TRBV6-2/TRBV6-3
J gene: TRBJ2-1
D gene: TRBD2
CDR3 protein: CASSYWASGGFYNEQFF
CDR3 DNA: TGTGCCAGCAGTTACTGGGCTAGCGGGGGGTTCTACAATGAGCAGTTCTTC

clone size: .
V gene: TRBV6-6
J gene: TRBJ2-1
D gene: .
CDR3 protein: CASSRGTGDEQFF
CDR3 DNA: TGTGCCAGCAGCCGAGGGACTGGCGATGAGCAGTTCTTC